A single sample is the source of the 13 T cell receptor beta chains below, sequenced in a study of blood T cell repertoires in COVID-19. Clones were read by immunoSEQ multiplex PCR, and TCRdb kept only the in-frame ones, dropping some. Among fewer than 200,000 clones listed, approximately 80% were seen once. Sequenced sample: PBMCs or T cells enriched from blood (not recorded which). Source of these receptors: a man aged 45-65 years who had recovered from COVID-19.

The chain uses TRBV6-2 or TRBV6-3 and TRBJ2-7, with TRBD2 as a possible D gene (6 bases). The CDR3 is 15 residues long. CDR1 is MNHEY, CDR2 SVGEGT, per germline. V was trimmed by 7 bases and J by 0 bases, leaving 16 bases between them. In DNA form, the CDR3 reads TGTGCCAGCACCCCCCCACCTAGCGTCTCCTACGAGCAGTACTTC. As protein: CASTPPPSVSYEQYF.

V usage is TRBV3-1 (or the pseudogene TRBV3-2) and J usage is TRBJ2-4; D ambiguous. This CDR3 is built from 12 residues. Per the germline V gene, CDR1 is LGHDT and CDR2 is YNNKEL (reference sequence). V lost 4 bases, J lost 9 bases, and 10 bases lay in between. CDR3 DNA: TGTGCCAGCAGCCTAGCATCCGGCATTCAGTACTTC. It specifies CASSLASGIQYF.

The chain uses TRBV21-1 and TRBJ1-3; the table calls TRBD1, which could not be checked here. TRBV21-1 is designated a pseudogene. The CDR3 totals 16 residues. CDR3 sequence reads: CASSPRGRGSGNTIYF. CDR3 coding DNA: TGTGCCAGCAGCCCTAGGGGCAGGGGATCCGGAAACACCATATATTTT.

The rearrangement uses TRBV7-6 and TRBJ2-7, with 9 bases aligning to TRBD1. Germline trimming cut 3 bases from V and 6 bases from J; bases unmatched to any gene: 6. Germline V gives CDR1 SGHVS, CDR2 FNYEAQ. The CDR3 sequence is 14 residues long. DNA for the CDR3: TGTGCCAGCAGCTTCCCGGGACAGGGTAGCGAGCAGTACTTC. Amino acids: CASSFPGQGSEQYF.

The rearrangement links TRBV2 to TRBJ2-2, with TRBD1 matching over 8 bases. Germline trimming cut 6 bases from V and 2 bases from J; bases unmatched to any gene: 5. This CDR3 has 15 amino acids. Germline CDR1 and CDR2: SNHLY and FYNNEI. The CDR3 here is CASSQGQANTGELFF. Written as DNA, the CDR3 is TGTGCCAGCAGCCAGGGACAGGCAAACACCGGGGAGCTGTTTTTT.

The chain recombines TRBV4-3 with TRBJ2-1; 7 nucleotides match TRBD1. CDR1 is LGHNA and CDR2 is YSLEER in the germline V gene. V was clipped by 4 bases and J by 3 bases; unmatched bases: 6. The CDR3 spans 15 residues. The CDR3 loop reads CASSLSTGSYNEQFF. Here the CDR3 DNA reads TGCGCCAGCAGCCTTTCGACAGGGAGCTACAATGAGCAGTTCTTC.

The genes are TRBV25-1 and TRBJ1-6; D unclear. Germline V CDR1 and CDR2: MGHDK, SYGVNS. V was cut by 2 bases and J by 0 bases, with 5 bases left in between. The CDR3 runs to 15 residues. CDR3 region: CASSELSSYNSPLHF. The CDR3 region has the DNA TGTGCCAGCAGTGAACTTAGCTCCTATAATTCACCCCTCCACTTT.

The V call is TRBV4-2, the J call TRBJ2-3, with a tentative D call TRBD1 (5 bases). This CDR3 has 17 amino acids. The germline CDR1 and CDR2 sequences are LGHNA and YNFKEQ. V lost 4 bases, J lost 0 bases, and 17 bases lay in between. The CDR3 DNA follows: TGTGCCAGCAGCCTTCCCGGTTTGGGGCAAAGCACAGATACGCAGTATTTT. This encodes CASSLPGLGQSTDTQYF.

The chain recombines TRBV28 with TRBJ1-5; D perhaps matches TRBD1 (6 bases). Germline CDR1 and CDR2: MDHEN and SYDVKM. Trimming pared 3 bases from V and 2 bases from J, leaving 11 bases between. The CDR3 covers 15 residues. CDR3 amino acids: CASSFGAGGNQPQHF. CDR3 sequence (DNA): TGTGCCAGCAGTTTCGGCGCAGGGGGCAATCAGCCCCAGCATTTT.

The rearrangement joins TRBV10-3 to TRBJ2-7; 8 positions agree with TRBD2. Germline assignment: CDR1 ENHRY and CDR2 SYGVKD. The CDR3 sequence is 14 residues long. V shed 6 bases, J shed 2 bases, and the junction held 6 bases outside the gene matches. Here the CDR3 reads CAIRPLAVAYEQYF. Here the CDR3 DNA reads TGTGCCATCAGGCCACTAGCGGTGGCCTACGAGCAGTACTTC.

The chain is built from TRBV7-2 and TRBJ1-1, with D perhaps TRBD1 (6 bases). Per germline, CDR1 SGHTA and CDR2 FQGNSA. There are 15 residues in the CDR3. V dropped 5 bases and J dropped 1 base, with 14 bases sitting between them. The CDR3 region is CASSVDFRGNTEAFF. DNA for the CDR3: TGTGCCAGCAGCGTAGATTTCAGGGGGAACACTGAAGCTTTCTTT.

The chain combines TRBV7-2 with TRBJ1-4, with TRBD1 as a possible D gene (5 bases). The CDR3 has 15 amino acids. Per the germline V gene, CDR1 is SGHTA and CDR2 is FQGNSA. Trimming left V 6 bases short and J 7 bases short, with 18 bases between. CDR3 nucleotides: TGTGCCAGCAGAGCAGGGCAGGCCTTGGGTGAAAAACTGTTTTTT. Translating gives CASRAGQALGEKLFF.

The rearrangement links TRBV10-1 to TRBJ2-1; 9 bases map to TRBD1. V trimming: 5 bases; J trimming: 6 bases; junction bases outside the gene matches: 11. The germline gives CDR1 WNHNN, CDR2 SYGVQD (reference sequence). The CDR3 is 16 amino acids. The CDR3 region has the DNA TGCGCCAGCAGTCCTTCTATCGGGACAGGGAGCAATGAGCAGTTCTTC. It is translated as CASSPSIGTGSNEQFF.